The clone carrying this T cell receptor beta chain rates as medium-sized. TCRdb re-called the PCR reads through MiXCR, storing one row per CDR3 protein. Of 8,000 or so distinct CDR3 sequences in the sample, roughly an eighth are singletons; the top ten hold 15% to 20%. The data stem from a study of CXCR3 chemokines and chemotherapy response in bladder cancer. The CDR3 length is 14 residues. V was shortened by 4 bases and J by 7 bases, with 16 bases between the two germline ends. The germline gives CDR1 SGHTA, CDR2 FQGNSA. This chain joins TRBV7-2 and TRBJ1-1, with D possibly matching TRBD1 (5 bases). The TCR comes from a human donor with bladder cancer that responded to neoadjuvant chemotherapy. Sampling was carried out from a patient whose treatment included neoadjuvant chemotherapy. The CDR3 region has the DNA TGTGCCAGCAGCTCAATGGGGCATCCCCGTGAAGCTTTCTTT. This gives the protein CASSSMGHPREAFF.